This TCR beta chain stems from a study of shared clonotypes between healthy human individuals. General study results and limits: Shared across a few donors were 4% to 5% of the naive CD4 clonotypes. A limitation of the genetic and exposure-history diversity represented arose from few donors.

Concerning this clone: The antigen is not known.

Sequencing used immunoSEQ multiplex PCR; TCRdb keeps in-frame clones, though not all of them. Among about 710,000 clones listed, 55% to 85% were seen once. The V segment lost 1 base and the J segment 4 bases; nucleotides outside the gene matches: 4. CDR3 length: 16 residues. Germline V gene lookup returns CDR1 MNHNS and CDR2 SASEGT. The TCR was taken from a young woman in good health. The sample comprised memory CD4+ T cells sorted from blood. This sample's subset: CD45RA-negative fraction. The chain links TRBV6-1 to TRBJ2-2, with 9 nucleotides matching TRBD2. CDR3 sequence reads: CASSEGGRASTGELFF. In DNA, the CDR3 is TGTGCCAGCAGTGAAGGCGGGAGGGCCAGCACCGGGGAGCTGTTTTTT.